This is a list of T cell receptor beta chains from one sample in a study of PD-L1 blockade in urothelial cancer. The repertoire was sequenced with immunoSEQ multiplex PCR; TCRdb's copy has only in-frame clones and lacks some. Among some 120,000 clones, approximately 90% were seen once, and the ten largest hold approximately 3.8%. The sample consisted of PBMCs, taken around atezolizumab (anti-PD-L1) treatment. All receptors come from a man aged 60-69 years with urothelial cancer. CDR3s include the opening cysteine and the closing phenylalanine or tryptophan. The order of the fields is clone size, J gene, D gene, V gene, CDR3 length, CDR3 DNA, CDR3 protein. A D gene is named only where the DNA matches it firmly. The listing skips clone size in some rows; elsewhere it reads once, few, many or a size class.

. | TRBJ2-3 | . | TRBV7-2 | 16 | TGTGCCAGCAGCCGCGGGTCCCTAGTAACCGGCGATACGCAGTATTTT | CASSRGSLVTGDTQYF
. | TRBJ2-7 | TRBD2 | TRBV10-3 | 15 | TGTGCCATCAGTGAGTCGGGGGGAGGGCGCTACGAGCAGTACTTC | CAISESGGGRYEQYF
. | TRBJ1-4 | TRBD1 | TRBV7-9 | 16 | TGTGCCAGCAGCTTAGAACCGGGACAGCTAGGGGAAAAACTGTTTTTT | CASSLEPGQLGEKLFF
once | TRBJ1-1 | . | TRBV30 | 12 | TGTGCCTGGAGAATCCCCGGGGGGGTGGCTTTCTTT | CAWRIPGGVAFF
. | TRBJ1-5 | . | TRBV4-2 | 19 | TGTGCCAGCAGCCGGACCGATTTCGCGGGTACCTATAGCAATCAGCCCCAGCATTTT | CASSRTDFAGTYSNQPQHF
. | TRBJ2-7 | TRBD1 | TRBV28 | 15 | TGTGCCAGCAGTTCACACGGGACAGGTGCTGGAGAGCAGTACTTC | CASSSHGTGAGEQYF
. | TRBJ1-2 | . | TRBV15 | 15 | TGTGCCACCAGCAGCCCTACAGGGTACGACTATGGCTACACCTTC | CATSSPTGYDYGYTF
. | TRBJ2-7 | TRBD2 | TRBV29-1 | 22 | TGCAGCGTCGTCCCCGGGGGACTAGCGGGAGGAGCGGGGCGCGCCACCAGGGACGAGCAGTACTTC | CSVVPGGLAGGAGRATRDEQYF
. | TRBJ2-3 | TRBD2 | TRBV5-1 | 15 | TGCGCCAGCAGCGTATCTAGCGGGGGGGCAGATACGCAGTATTTT | CASSVSSGGADTQYF
. | TRBJ2-7 | TRBD1 | TRBV18 | 15 | TGTGCCAGCTCACCTGGGACAGGGGAGTTGGAAGAGCAGTACTTC | CASSPGTGELEEQYF
. | TRBJ2-3 | . | TRBV18 | 16 | TGTGCCAGCTCACCCACCTCCGGGACAGAGCGCGGGGCGCAGTATTTT | CASSPTSGTERGAQYF
once | TRBJ2-1 | TRBD2 | TRBV5-1 | 15 | TGCGCCAGCAGCTCCGGGACTAGCGGGCCAGGTGAGCAGTTCTTC | CASSSGTSGPGEQFF
. | TRBJ2-7 | . | TRBV6-5 | 11 | TGTGCCACCGGGACTTCCTACGAGCAGTACTTC | CATGTSYEQYF
. | TRBJ2-3 | TRBD2 | TRBV5-1 | 15 | TGCGCCACCCGGTGGAGTAGCGGGGCCTCAGATACGCAGTATTTT | CATRWSSGASDTQYF
once | TRBJ2-7 | . | TRBV5-4 | 13 | TGTGCCAGCACTTCGACAGGATCCTACGAGCAGTACTTC | CASTSTGSYEQYF
. | TRBJ2-7 | TRBD1 | TRBV4-3 | 14 | TGCGCCAGCAGCCGGAGGACAGGGAGCTACGAGCAGTACTTC | CASSRRTGSYEQYF
. | TRBJ1-6 | . | TRBV11-3 | 16 | TGTGCCAGCCGTGGCGAGGAGAACTCCTATAATTCACCCCTCCACTTT | CASRGEENSYNSPLHF
. | TRBJ2-7 | . | TRBV6-6 | 13 | TGTGCCAGCAGTGGCCCGCTGCACTACGAGCAGTACTTC | CASSGPLHYEQYF
few | TRBJ1-2 | . | TRBV2 | 11 | TGTGCCAGCAGTGCACAGTATGGCTACACCTTC | CASSAQYGYTF
. | TRBJ2-1 | . | TRBV2 | 16 | TGTGCCAGCAGGGGGGCTGAGGCCTACTCCTACAATGAGCAGTTCTTC | CASRGAEAYSYNEQFF
. | TRBJ2-2 | TRBD2 | TRBV2 | 16 | TGTGCCAGCAGCGGGGTGGGGACTAGGGACACCGGGGAGCTGTTTTTT | CASSGVGTRDTGELFF